This T cell receptor beta chain was sequenced during a study of blood T cell repertoires in COVID-19. Study as a whole: The origin of the acute and convalescent COVID-19 samples was the United States, Italy and Spain. The cDNA or gDNA used as material had been derived from T cells, B-cell-depleted T cells, or PBMCs.

Study processing details: Reference gene primer amplification in the assay estimated nucleated cell counts. The protocol was immunoSEQ multiplex PCR, while the TCRdb copy is restricted to in-frame clones and leaves out a portion. The D gene and trimming were derived from the DNA, and the V and J assignments and clone size from that table. Here the sample spans some 150,000 clones, approximately 88% being singletons. This clone appeared a single time. CDR3 size: 17 residues. Germline lookup yields CDR1 LNHDA and CDR2 SQIVND (reference sequence). J was trimmed by 6 bases and V by 0 bases; bases with no gene match: 11.

Material: peripheral blood. The sequence was obtained from a human donor in a cohort sampled during active COVID-19. This rearrangement joins TRBV19 to TRBJ1-5; 7 nucleotides align to TRBD1. The CDR3, as DNA: TGTGCCAGTAGTATAGATCGCACAGGGGTTTTTGGTCAGCCCCAGCATTTT. Its translation: CASSIDRTGVFGQPQHF.